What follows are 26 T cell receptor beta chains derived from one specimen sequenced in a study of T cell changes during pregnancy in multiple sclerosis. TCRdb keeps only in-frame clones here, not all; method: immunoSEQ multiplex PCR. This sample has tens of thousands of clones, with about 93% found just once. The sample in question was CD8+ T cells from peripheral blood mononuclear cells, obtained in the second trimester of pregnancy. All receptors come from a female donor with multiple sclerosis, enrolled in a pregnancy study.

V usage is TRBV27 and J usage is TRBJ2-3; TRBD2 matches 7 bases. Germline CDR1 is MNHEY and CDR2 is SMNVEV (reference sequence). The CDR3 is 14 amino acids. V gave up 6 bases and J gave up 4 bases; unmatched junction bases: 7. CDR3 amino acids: CASRLGLVPDTQYF. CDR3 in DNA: TGTGCCAGCAGACTCGGACTAGTACCAGATACGCAGTATTTT.

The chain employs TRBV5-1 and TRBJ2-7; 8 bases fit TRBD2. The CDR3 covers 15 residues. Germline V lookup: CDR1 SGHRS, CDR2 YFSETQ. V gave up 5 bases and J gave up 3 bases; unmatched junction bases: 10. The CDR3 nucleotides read TGCGCCAGCAGTGATACCCCGGGGGGGCTCTACGAGCAGTACTTC. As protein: CASSDTPGGLYEQYF.

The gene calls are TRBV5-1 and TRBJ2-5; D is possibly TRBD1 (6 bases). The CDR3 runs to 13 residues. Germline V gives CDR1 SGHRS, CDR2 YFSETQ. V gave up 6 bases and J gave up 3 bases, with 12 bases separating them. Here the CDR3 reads CASTEQGEETQYF. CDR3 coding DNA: TGCGCCAGCACCGAACAGGGTGAAGAGACCCAGTACTTC. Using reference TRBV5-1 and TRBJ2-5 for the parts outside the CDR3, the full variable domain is KAGVTQTPRYLIKTRGQQVTLSCSPISGHRSVSWYQQTPGQGLQFLFEYFSETQRNKGNFPGRFSGRQFSNSRSEMNVSTLELGDSALYLCASTEQGEETQYFGPGTRLLVL.

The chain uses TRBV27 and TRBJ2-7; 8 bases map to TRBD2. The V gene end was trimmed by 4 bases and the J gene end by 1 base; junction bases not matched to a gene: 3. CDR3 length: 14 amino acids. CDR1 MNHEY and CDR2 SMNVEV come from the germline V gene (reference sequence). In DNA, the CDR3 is TGTGCCAGCAGTTACAGCGGGGGTTCCTACGAGCAGTACTTC. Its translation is CASSYSGGSYEQYF.

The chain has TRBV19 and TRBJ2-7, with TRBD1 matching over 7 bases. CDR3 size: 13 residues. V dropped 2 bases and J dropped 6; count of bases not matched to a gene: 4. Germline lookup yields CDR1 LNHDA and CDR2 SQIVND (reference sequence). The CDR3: CASSIKGAAEQYF. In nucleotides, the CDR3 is TGTGCCAGTAGTATAAAGGGGGCGGCCGAGCAGTACTTC. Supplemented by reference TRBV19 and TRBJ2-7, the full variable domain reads DGGITQSPKYLFRKEGQNVTLSCEQNLNHDAMYWYRQDPGQGLRLIYYSQIVNDFQKGDIAEGYSVSREKKESFPLTVTSAQKNPTAFYLCASSIKGAAEQYFGPGTRLTVT.

CDR3 nucleotides: TGTGCCAGCAGCGTAGGAACAGCTGGAGGTACCTACGAGCAGTACTTC. Its protein product is CASSVGTAGGTYEQYF. This sequence joins TRBV9 and TRBJ2-7; TRBD2 is a possible D gene (5 bases). V lost 0 bases and J lost 2, with 15 bases in between. The CDR3 has 16 residues. Germline-derived CDR1 and CDR2 are SGDLS and YYNGEE.

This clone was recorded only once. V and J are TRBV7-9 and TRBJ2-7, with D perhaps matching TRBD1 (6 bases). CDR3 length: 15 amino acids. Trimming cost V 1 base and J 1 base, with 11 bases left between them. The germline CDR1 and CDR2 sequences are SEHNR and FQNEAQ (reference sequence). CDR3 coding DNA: TGTGCCAGCAGCTTAGGAGGACAGCGTTCCTACGAGCAGTACTTC. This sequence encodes CASSLGGQRSYEQYF.

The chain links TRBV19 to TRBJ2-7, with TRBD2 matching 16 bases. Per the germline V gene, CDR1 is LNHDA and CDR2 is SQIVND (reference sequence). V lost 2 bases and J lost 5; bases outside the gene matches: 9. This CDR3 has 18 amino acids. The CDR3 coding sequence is TGTGCCAGTAGTATACATCGGGGACTAGCGGGAGGGCCAAACGAGCAGTACTTC. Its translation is CASSIHRGLAGGPNEQYF.

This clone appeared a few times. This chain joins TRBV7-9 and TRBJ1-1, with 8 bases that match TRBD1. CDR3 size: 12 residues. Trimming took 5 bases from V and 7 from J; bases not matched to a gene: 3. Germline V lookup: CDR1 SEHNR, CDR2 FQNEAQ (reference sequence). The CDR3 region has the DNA TGTGCCAGCAGCCCGACAGGGGTTGAAGCTTTCTTT. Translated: CASSPTGVEAFF.

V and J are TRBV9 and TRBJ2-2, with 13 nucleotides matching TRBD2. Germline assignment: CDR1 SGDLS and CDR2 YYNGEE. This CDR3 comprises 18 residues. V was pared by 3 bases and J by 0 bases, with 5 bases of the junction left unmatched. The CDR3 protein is CASSDGLAGVSNTGELFF. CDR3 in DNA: TGTGCCAGCAGCGACGGACTAGCGGGGGTATCGAACACCGGGGAGCTGTTTTTT.

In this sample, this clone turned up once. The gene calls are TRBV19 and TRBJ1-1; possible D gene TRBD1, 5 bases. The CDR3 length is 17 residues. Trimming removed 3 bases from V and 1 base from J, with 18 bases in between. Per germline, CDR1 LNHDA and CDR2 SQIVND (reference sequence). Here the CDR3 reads CASSIGGWSDGNTEAFF. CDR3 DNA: TGTGCCAGTAGTATCGGGGGTTGGTCCGACGGGAACACTGAAGCTTTCTTT.

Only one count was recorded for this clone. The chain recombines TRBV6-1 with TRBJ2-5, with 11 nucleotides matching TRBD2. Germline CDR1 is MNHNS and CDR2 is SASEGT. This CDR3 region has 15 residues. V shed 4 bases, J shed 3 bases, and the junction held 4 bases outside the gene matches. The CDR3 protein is CASSVVAGGEETQYF. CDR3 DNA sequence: TGTGCCAGCAGTGTGGTAGCGGGAGGGGAAGAGACCCAGTACTTC.

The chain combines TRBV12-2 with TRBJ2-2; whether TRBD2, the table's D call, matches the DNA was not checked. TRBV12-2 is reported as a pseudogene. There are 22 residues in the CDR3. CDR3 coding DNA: TGTGCAAGTCGCTTAGCGACGGTTCAGGGACTAGCGGGAGCGAAGAACACCGGGGAGCTGTTTTTT. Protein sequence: CASRLATVQGLAGAKNTGELFF.

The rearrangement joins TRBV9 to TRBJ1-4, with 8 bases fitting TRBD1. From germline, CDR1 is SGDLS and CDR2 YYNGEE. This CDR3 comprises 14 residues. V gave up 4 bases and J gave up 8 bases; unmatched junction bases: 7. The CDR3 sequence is CASSRQGNNEKLFF. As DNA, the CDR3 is TGTGCCAGCAGCCGACAGGGGAATAACGAAAAACTGTTTTTT.

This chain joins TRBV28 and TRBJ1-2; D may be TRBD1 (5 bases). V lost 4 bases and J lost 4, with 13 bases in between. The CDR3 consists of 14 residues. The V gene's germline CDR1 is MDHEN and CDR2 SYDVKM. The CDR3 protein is CASSSPGNRYGYTF. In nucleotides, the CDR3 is TGTGCCAGCAGTTCCCCAGGGAATCGCTATGGCTACACCTTC.

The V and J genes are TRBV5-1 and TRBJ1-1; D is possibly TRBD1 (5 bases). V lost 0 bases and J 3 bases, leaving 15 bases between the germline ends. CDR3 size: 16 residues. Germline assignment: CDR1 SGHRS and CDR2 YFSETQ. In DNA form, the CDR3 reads TGCGCCAGCAGCTTGGGGAGGGCAAGGGGACACACTGAAGCTTTCTTT. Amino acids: CASSLGRARGHTEAFF.

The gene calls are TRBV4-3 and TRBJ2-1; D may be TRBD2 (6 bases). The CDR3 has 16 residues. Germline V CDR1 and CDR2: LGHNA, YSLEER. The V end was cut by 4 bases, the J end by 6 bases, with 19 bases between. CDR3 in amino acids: CASSPFMEGPLNEQFF. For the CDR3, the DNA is TGCGCCAGCAGCCCTTTTATGGAGGGCCCGCTCAATGAGCAGTTCTTC.

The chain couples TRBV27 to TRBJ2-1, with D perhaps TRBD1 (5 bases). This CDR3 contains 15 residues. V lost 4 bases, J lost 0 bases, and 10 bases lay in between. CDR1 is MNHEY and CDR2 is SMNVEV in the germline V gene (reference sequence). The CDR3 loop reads CASSSFDSSYNEQFF. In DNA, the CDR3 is TGTGCCAGCAGTTCCTTCGACAGCTCCTACAATGAGCAGTTCTTC.

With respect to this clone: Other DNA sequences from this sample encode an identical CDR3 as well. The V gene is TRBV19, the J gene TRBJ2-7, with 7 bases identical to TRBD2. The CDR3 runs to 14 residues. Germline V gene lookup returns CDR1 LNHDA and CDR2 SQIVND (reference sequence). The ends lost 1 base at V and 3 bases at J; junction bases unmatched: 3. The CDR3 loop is CASSIGGSSYEQYF. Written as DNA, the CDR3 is TGTGCCAGTAGTATAGGCGGGAGTAGCTACGAGCAGTACTTC.

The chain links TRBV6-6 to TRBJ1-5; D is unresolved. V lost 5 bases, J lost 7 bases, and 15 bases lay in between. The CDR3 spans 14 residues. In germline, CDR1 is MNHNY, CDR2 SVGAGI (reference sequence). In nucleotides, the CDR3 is TGTGCCAGCAGTCAGTGGACGGGAACCCAGCCCCAGCATTTT. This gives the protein CASSQWTGTQPQHF.

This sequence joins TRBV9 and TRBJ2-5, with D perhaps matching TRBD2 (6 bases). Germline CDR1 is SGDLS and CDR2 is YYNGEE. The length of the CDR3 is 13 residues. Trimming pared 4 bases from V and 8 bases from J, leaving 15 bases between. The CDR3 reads CASSQGLWGTQYF. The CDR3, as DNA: TGTGCCAGCAGCCAGGGACTCTGGGGTACCCAGTACTTC.

The CDR3: CASRRTSGTDTQYF. CDR3 in DNA: TGCGCCAGCAGACGGACAAGTGGGACAGATACGCAGTATTTT. The V and J genes are TRBV4-1 and TRBJ2-3, with a possible D match to TRBD1 (5 bases). V was clipped by 6 bases and J by 3 bases, with 13 bases between them. CDR3 length: 14 residues. Germline CDR1 and CDR2: MGHRA and YSYEKL.

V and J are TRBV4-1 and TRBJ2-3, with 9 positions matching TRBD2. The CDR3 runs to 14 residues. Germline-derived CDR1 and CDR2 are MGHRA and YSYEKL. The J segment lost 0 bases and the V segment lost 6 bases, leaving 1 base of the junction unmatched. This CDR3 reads CASSLAGSTDTQYF. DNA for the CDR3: TGCGCCAGCAGTCTAGCGGGGAGCACAGATACGCAGTATTTT.

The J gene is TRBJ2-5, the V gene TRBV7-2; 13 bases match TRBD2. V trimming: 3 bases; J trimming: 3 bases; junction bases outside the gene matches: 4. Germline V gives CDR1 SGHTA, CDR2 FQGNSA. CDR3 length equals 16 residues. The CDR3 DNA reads TGTGCCAGCAGCTTCCGACTAGCGGGAGGCGAAGAGACCCAGTACTTC. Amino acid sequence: CASSFRLAGGEETQYF. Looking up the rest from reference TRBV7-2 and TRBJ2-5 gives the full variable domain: GAGVSQSPSNKVTEKGKDVELRCDPISGHTALYWYRQSLGQGLEFLIYFQGNSAPDKSGLPSDRFSAERTGGSVSTLTIQRTQQEDSAVYLCASSFRLAGGEETQYFGPGTRLLVL.

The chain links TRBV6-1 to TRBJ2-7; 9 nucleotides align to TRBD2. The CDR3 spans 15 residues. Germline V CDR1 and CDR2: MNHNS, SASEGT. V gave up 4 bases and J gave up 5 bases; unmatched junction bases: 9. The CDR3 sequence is CASSALLAGSHEQYF. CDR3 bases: TGTGCCAGCAGTGCCCTTCTAGCGGGAAGCCACGAGCAGTACTTC.

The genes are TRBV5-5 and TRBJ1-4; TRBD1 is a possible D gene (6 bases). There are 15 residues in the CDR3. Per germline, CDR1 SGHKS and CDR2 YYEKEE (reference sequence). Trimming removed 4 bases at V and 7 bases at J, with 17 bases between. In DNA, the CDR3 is TGTGCCAGCAGCGTTGCGGGGGGCGCAGGTGAAAAACTGTTTTTT. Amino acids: CASSVAGGAGEKLFF.